A single sample is the source of the 15 T cell receptor beta chains below, sequenced in a study of shared clonotypes between healthy human individuals. Using immunoSEQ multiplex PCR, the repertoire was profiled, and TCRdb retains in-frame clones only, with some absent. The repertoire holds some 680,000 clones, with 55% to 85% as singletons. The sequenced sample was memory CD4+ T cells sorted from blood. The subset here: CD45RA-negative fraction. The receptors were gathered from a woman in her twenties or thirties in good health.

This chain links TRBV7-3 with TRBJ2-5; perhaps TRBD1 as D (6 bases). V was shortened by 5 bases and J by 4 bases, with 11 bases between the two germline ends. The CDR3 has 13 residues. In germline, CDR1 is SGHTA, CDR2 FQGTGA. CDR3 DNA: TGTGCCAGCAGCCTCAGGGGTCGAGAGACCCAGTACTTC. As protein: CASSLRGRETQYF.

CDR3 amino acids: CASSVSGGTDTQYF. The CDR3 DNA reads as TGTGCCAGCAGTGTTAGCGGGGGCACAGATACGCAGTATTTT. The rearrangement joins TRBV2 to TRBJ2-3, with 8 nucleotides matching TRBD2. V gave up 4 bases and J gave up 1 base; unmatched junction bases: 1. Germline V gives CDR1 SNHLY, CDR2 FYNNEI. The CDR3 totals 14 residues.

The V and J genes are TRBV19 and TRBJ2-7; D might be TRBD1 (5 bases). The length of the CDR3 is 16 residues. Germline V gene sequence: CDR1 LNHDA, CDR2 SQIVND (reference sequence). V was shortened by 2 bases and J by 0 bases, with 14 bases between the two germline ends. The CDR3 DNA reads TGTGCCAGTAGTATAATAGGGGCTCTGAGCTCCTACGAGCAGTACTTC. It encodes CASSIIGALSSYEQYF.

This clone appeared a few times. The V gene is TRBV2, the J gene TRBJ1-1; D gene uncertain. The germline V gene has CDR1 SNHLY and CDR2 FYNNEI. The CDR3 sequence is 13 residues long. V was shortened by 6 bases and J by 1 base, with 9 bases between the two germline ends. CDR3 sequence: CASSRDWNTEAFF. The CDR3 DNA sequence: TGTGCCAGCAGCCGGGATTGGAACACTGAAGCTTTCTTT.

The genes are TRBV30 and TRBJ2-1; D is undetermined. The CDR3 spans 11 residues. V shed 2 bases and J shed 8 bases, with 7 bases lying between them. Germline V CDR1 and CDR2: GTSNPN, SVGIG (reference sequence). In nucleotides, the CDR3 is TGTGCCTGGAGTCGTCAGGATGAGCAGTTCTTC. Translation gives CAWSRQDEQFF.

V usage is TRBV6-4 and J usage is TRBJ1-5; D perhaps matches TRBD1 (5 bases). The CDR3 spans 16 residues. Germline CDR1 MRHNA, CDR2 SNTAGT. V was shortened by 0 bases and J by 5 bases, with 14 bases between the two germline ends. The CDR3 protein is CASSDSRFTGDQPQHF. The DNA of the CDR3 is TGTGCCAGCAGTGACTCGAGATTCACGGGGGATCAGCCCCAGCATTTT.

The chain uses TRBV4-2 and TRBJ2-6; weak D call: TRBD2 (5 bases). The CDR3 has 19 amino acids. The germline CDR1 and CDR2 sequences are LGHNA and YNFKEQ. The germline V and J ends were trimmed by 3 bases and 2 bases, with 20 bases remaining between them. The CDR3 nucleotides read TGTGCCAGCAGCCACAACGGGGTTTTCAAGGGAGCTGGGGCCAACGTCCTGACTTTC. This gives the protein CASSHNGVFKGAGANVLTF.

V is TRBV10-1 and J is TRBJ2-1; D is unresolved. The CDR3 totals 12 residues. CDR1 is WNHNN and CDR2 is SYGVQD in the germline V gene (reference sequence). The V end lost 8 bases, the J end lost 7 bases, and 12 bases lay between the germline ends. The CDR3 loop is CASGDQWNEQFF. As DNA, the CDR3 is TGCGCCAGCGGAGACCAGTGGAATGAGCAGTTCTTC.

This clone was recorded many times. The chain has TRBV2 and TRBJ2-2, with 14 bases identical to TRBD2. CDR3 length equals 16 residues. Germline trimming cut 6 bases from V and 4 bases from J; bases unmatched to any gene: 4. CDR1 is SNHLY, CDR2 FYNNEI, per germline. The CDR3 coding sequence is TGTGCCAGCAGGAGGGGACTAGCGGGAGCCACCGGGGAGCTGTTTTTT. Translation: CASRRGLAGATGELFF.

The V and J genes are TRBV5-5 and TRBJ2-2; D unclear. Germline-derived CDR1 and CDR2 are SGHKS and YYEKEE (reference sequence). V was clipped by 4 bases and J by 7 bases, with 11 bases between them. There are 13 residues in the CDR3. CDR3 coding DNA: TGTGCCAGCAGCCAAGAGTGGGGCGGGGAGCTGTTTTTT. The encoded protein is CASSQEWGGELFF.

A remark on this clone: Other DNA sequences in this sample translate to the same CDR3. The J gene is TRBJ2-7, the V gene TRBV7-2; D ambiguous. Trimming left V 2 bases short and J 4 bases short, with 12 bases between. CDR1 is SGHTA, CDR2 FQGNSA, per germline. The length of the CDR3 is 14 residues. This chain's CDR3 is CASSLSHSSYEQYF. In DNA, the CDR3 is TGTGCCAGCAGCTTAAGCCATTCGTCTTACGAGCAGTACTTC.

A word on this clone: The sample holds other DNA sequences that translate to the same CDR3. The rearrangement joins TRBV5-1 to TRBJ1-3; the D is unclear. Germline-derived CDR1 and CDR2 are SGHRS and YFSETQ. Trimming left V 1 base short and J 0 bases short, with 2 bases between. The CDR3 runs 13 residues. DNA of the CDR3: TGCGCCAGCAGCTTGTACTCTGGAAACACCATATATTTT. Protein: CASSLYSGNTIYF.

This chain connects TRBV19 to TRBJ1-2; TRBD1 matches 9 bases. CDR3 length equals 14 residues. The germline V gene has CDR1 LNHDA and CDR2 SQIVND (reference sequence). The junction had 9 bases not matched to a gene; V was cut back by 6 bases and J by 7 bases. Here the CDR3 reads CASSLLDRGRGYTF. The DNA for the CDR3 is TGTGCCAGTAGCCTCTTGGACAGGGGACGTGGCTACACCTTC.

This clone has a handful of counts. The rearrangement uses TRBV6-1 and TRBJ2-7, with 9 bases lining up with TRBD1. Germline CDR1 MNHNS, CDR2 SASEGT. The CDR3 loop spans 15 amino acids. J gave up 0 bases and V 7 bases, and 7 bases lay outside the gene matches. The CDR3 loop reads CASTGRTGASYEQYF. The CDR3 DNA is TGTGCCAGCACTGGTAGGACAGGGGCCTCCTACGAGCAGTACTTC.

The rearrangement links TRBV6-1 to TRBJ2-7; the D gene could be TRBD1 or TRBD2 (5 bases each). Germline CDR1 MNHNS, CDR2 SASEGT. V lost 3 bases to trimming and J lost 3 bases, with 12 bases between them. CDR3 length: 14 amino acids. CDR3 DNA sequence: TGTGCCAGCAGTGAGCCGGGACGGAGCTACGAGCAGTACTTC. Protein: CASSEPGRSYEQYF.